This T cell receptor beta chain was retrieved from a study of long-term antiretroviral therapy in people with HIV. Relative to its sample, this clone is medium-sized. Version v3.0 of the immunoSEQ assay was performed at survey level. Sequencing was performed with immunoSEQ multiplex PCR; in TCRdb, only in-frame clones are kept and a portion is missing. Of thousands of clones in the sample, about three quarters are singletons; the top ten hold under 10%. The CDR3 consists of 14 residues. Germline values: CDR1 MNHEY, CDR2 SVGAGI. Trimming took off 0 bases at V and 6 bases at J, with 12 bases between the two ends.

The clonotype comes from a man younger than 30 with HIV. This rearrangement joins TRBV6-5 to TRBJ2-7; possibly TRBD2 for D (5 bases). The sample was unsorted PBMCs, taken 0.1 years before starting antiretroviral therapy. Here the CDR3 DNA reads TGTGCCAGCAGTTACTCTGCGGGCCCCCTCGAGCAGTACTTC. It codes for CASSYSAGPLEQYF.